This TCR beta chain was documented in a study of blood T cell repertoires in COVID-19. Study summary: Collection of acute and convalescent COVID-19 samples took place in the United States, Italy and Spain. PBMCs, B-cell-depleted T cells, or T cells were the source of the cDNA or gDNA that made up the material.

V was shortened by 3 bases and J by 5 bases, with 4 bases between the two germline ends. The CDR3 loop spans 11 amino acids. Per the original methods: Amplification of reference gene primers provided the estimated nucleated cell counts. The data were produced by immunoSEQ multiplex PCR, yet TCRdb's version contains in-frame clones alone and is incomplete. V, J and clone size are those of that table, while D and trimming were read from the DNA. The sample includes 140,000 or so clones, 75% to 85% of them seen just once. This clone has at least ten counts. Other nucleotide sequences from this sample produce the same CDR3.

This sequence was found in a woman in her fifties or sixties with acute or convalescent COVID-19. The sample was peripheral blood. The J gene is TRBJ2-5, the V gene TRBV12-3 or TRBV12-4; D not certain. CDR3 DNA sequence: TGTGCCAGCAGTTTGAGGGAGACCCAGTACTTC. Its translation is CASSLRETQYF.